One and the same sample provided the 15 T cell receptor beta chains below, sequenced in a study of cytomegalovirus exposure and HLA in healthy donors. The PCR contained 60 Vbeta and 13 Jbeta primers. Data came from immunoSEQ multiplex PCR; TCRdb stores just in-frame clones and leaves some out. Of over 100,000 clones listed, approximately 80% are singletons. The specimen was PBMCs. All receptors derive from a male donor in good health and CMV-seropositive.

The genes are TRBV18 and TRBJ2-7; 13 bases line up with TRBD2. Germline V gene sequence: CDR1 KGHSH, CDR2 LQKENI. V dropped 3 bases and J dropped 1; count of bases not matched to a gene: 3. CDR3 length equals 16 residues. The CDR3 region has the DNA TGTGCCAGCTCACCGCTGGGACTAGCGGGATCCTACGAGCAGTACTTC. Translating it yields CASSPLGLAGSYEQYF.

The chain combines TRBV27 with TRBJ2-3, with a possible D match to TRBD2 (5 bases). V was pared by 1 base and J by 2 bases, with 10 bases between. Germline CDR1 MNHEY, CDR2 SMNVEV (reference sequence). This CDR3 is 15 amino acids long. For the CDR3, the DNA is TGTGCCAGCAGTTTATACGGGGATTTCACAGATACGCAGTATTTT. Translating it yields CASSLYGDFTDTQYF.

The chain couples TRBV18 to TRBJ2-2; 11 positions agree with TRBD2. The CDR3 has 17 amino acids. V lost 6 bases, J lost 4 bases, and 10 bases stayed unmatched. The germline CDR1 and CDR2 sequences are KGHSH and LQKENI. The CDR3 spells CASSPPGLADFTGELFF. As DNA, the CDR3 is TGTGCCAGCTCCCCTCCGGGACTAGCGGACTTCACCGGGGAGCTGTTTTTT.

The chain uses TRBV29-1 and TRBJ2-7; 7 bases are shared with TRBD1. In germline, CDR1 is SQVTM, CDR2 ANQGSEA. This CDR3 is 16 amino acids long. V lost 6 bases and J lost 6; bases outside the gene matches: 20. CDR3 nucleotide sequence: TGCAGCGTAGCCGCCGCGAGAACAGGGGTCATGGGCGAGCAGTACTTC. Its translation is CSVAAARTGVMGEQYF.

J is TRBJ1-2 and V is TRBV2; 7 nucleotides align to TRBD1. There are 14 residues in the CDR3. Germline CDR1 is SNHLY and CDR2 is FYNNEI. The trim removed 7 bases at V and 0 bases at J, leaving 5 bases unmatched. The CDR3 region has the DNA TGTGCCAGCACGTGGACAGGACCTAACTATGGCTACACCTTC. This codes for CASTWTGPNYGYTF.

This chain links TRBV5-1 with TRBJ1-2, with 7 nucleotides matching TRBD1. CDR3 length: 15 amino acids. Trimming cost V 3 bases and J 8 bases; bases outside gene matches: 13. Germline-derived CDR1 and CDR2 are SGHRS and YFSETQ. The chain's CDR3 is CASSSKTGNVRGYTF. The CDR3 DNA reads TGCGCCAGCAGCTCGAAGACAGGGAATGTAAGGGGCTACACCTTC.

The V and J genes are TRBV4-2 and TRBJ1-1; D is ambiguous. Trimming stripped 0 bases from V and 7 bases from J, with 6 bases between. CDR1 and CDR2 (germline): LGHNA, YNFKEQ. This CDR3 contains 12 residues. The CDR3, as DNA: TGTGCCAGCAGCCAAGAATTTAGTGAAGCTTTCTTT. This codes for CASSQEFSEAFF.

The chain couples TRBV9 to TRBJ1-1; 8 bases are a match to TRBD1. Per germline, CDR1 SGDLS and CDR2 YYNGEE. This CDR3 comprises 16 residues. Trimming at V came to 3 bases and at J to 2 bases, leaving 9 bases not matched to a gene. The DNA for the CDR3 is TGTGCCAGCAGCGAAATTTCGGACAGGGCTAACACTGAAGCTTTCTTT. The encoded protein is CASSEISDRANTEAFF.

This rearrangement joins TRBV5-4 to TRBJ2-5; 8 nucleotides align to TRBD1. This CDR3 has 17 amino acids. The germline gives CDR1 SGHNT, CDR2 YYREEE (reference sequence). With 0 bases clipped from V and 5 bases from J, the junction kept 12 bases outside the gene matches. The CDR3 loop reads CASSLAGGAGARETQYF. CDR3 coding DNA: TGTGCCAGCAGCTTGGCAGGGGGCGCAGGTGCAAGGGAGACCCAGTACTTC.

The chain links TRBV7-9 to TRBJ2-5; TRBD1 matches 7 bases. The CDR3 is made up of 15 amino acids. The V segment lost 1 base and the J segment 4 bases; nucleotides outside the gene matches: 6. CDR1 and CDR2 from the germline V gene are SEHNR and FQNEAQ (reference sequence). In DNA form, the CDR3 reads TGTGCCAGCAGCTTAGGCTTTCGACAGGGAGAGACCCAGTACTTC. Translation gives CASSLGFRQGETQYF.

The chain employs TRBV9 and TRBJ1-1; possibly TRBD1 for D (6 bases). CDR1 and CDR2 from the germline V gene are SGDLS and YYNGEE. Trimming stripped 4 bases from V and 2 bases from J, with 15 bases between. This CDR3 is built from 15 residues. For the CDR3, the DNA is TGTGCCAGCAGCCCCCCCGGGACATTTAACACTGAAGCTTTCTTT. As protein: CASSPPGTFNTEAFF.

The V gene is TRBV7-9, the J gene TRBJ2-2; TRBD2 matches at 8 bases. The CDR3 is made up of 17 amino acids. Germline V gene sequence: CDR1 SEHNR, CDR2 FQNEAQ (reference sequence). The trim removed 4 bases at V and 3 bases at J, leaving 10 bases unmatched. CDR3 sequence reads: CASSYLPGLGYTGELFF. CDR3 DNA: TGTGCCAGCAGCTATCTGCCGGGACTAGGGTACACCGGGGAGCTGTTTTTT.

The chain uses TRBV5-1 and TRBJ2-3, with TRBD1 matching 8 bases. This CDR3 region has 14 residues. V lost 3 bases and J lost 5; bases outside the gene matches: 5. Germline lookup yields CDR1 SGHRS and CDR2 YFSETQ. CDR3 in amino acids: CASSSRQGQDTQYF. The CDR3 DNA reads TGCGCCAGCAGCTCCCGACAGGGGCAAGATACGCAGTATTTT. The variable domain in full, with the rest retrieved from reference TRBV5-1 and TRBJ2-3, is KAGVTQTPRYLIKTRGQQVTLSCSPISGHRSVSWYQQTPGQGLQFLFEYFSETQRNKGNFPGRFSGRQFSNSRSEMNVSTLELGDSALYLCASSSRQGQDTQYFGPGTRLTVL.

This clone has more than one count but fewer than ten. This chain uses TRBV10-3 with TRBJ2-1, with TRBD2 matching over 11 bases. CDR3 size: 18 residues. The ends lost 3 bases at V and 4 bases at J; junction bases unmatched: 11. Germline assignment: CDR1 ENHRY and CDR2 SYGVKD. This chain's CDR3 is CAISDNLAGGYHYNEQFF. CDR3 sequence (DNA): TGTGCCATCAGTGATAATTTAGCGGGAGGGTATCATTACAATGAGCAGTTCTTC.

This clone showed up just once. Germline is not matched at one junction end, which may reflect a read error. The chain carries TRBV6-6 and TRBJ2-2; D not certain. Germline V gives CDR1 MNHNY, CDR2 SVGAGI (reference sequence). There are 13 residues in the CDR3. In nucleotides, the CDR3 is TGTGCCAGCAGCTACTACACCACCGGGGAGCTGTTTTTT. Translation: CASSYYTTGELFF.